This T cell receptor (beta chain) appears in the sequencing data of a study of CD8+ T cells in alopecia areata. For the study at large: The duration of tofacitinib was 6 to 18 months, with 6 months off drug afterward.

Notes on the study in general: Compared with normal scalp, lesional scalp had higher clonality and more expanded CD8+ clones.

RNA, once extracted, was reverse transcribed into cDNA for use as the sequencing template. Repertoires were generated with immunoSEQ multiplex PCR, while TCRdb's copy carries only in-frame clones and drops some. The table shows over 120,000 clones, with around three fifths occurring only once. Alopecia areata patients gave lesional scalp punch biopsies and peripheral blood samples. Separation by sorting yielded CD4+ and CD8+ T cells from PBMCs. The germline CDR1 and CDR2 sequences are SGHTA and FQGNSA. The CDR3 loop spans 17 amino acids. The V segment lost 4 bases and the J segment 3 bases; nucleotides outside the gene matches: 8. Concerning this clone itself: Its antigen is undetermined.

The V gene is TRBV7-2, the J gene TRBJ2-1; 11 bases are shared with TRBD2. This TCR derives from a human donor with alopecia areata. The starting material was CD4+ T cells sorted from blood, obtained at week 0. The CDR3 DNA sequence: TGTGCCAGCAGCTCAGCGTGGGGGACTAGCGGCTACAATGAGCAGTTCTTC. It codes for CASSSAWGTSGYNEQFF. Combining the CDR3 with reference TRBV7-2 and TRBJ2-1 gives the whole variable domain GAGVSQSPSNKVTEKGKDVELRCDPISGHTALYWYRQSLGQGLEFLIYFQGNSAPDKSGLPSDRFSAERTGGSVSTLTIQRTQQEDSAVYLCASSSAWGTSGYNEQFFGPGTRLTVL.